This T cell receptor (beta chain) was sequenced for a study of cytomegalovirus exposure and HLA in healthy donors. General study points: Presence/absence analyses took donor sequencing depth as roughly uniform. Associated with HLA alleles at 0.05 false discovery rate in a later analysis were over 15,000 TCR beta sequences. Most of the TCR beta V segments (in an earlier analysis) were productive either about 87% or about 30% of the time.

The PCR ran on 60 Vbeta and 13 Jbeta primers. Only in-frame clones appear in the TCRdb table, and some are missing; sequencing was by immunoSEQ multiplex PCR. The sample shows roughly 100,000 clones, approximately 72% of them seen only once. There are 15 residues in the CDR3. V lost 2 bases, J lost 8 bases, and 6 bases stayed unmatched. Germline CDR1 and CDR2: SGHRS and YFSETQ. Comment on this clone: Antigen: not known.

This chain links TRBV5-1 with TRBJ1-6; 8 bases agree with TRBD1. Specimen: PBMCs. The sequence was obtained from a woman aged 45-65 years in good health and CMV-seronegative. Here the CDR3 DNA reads TGCGCCAGCAGCTTCGGCAGGGGGCGTGATTCACCCCTCCACTTT. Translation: CASSFGRGRDSPLHF.